The present TCR beta chain was sequenced within a study of neurological immune-mediated disorders. The cDNA was synthesized by means of template-switch 5'RACE, which was carried out with 10-nucleotide random UMIs. In TCRdb, the 5' RACE reads were re-called with MiXCR into one record per CDR3 protein. The profile shows roughly 98,000 distinct CDR3 sequences, around 14% of them singletons. Time point noted: longitudinal time-point 2. The unsorted libraries had their origin in 2 million PBMCs stored at -80 C. This clonotype was counted many times. Trimming cost V 0 bases and J 14 bases, with 14 bases left between them. CDR1 is SGHDT, CDR2 YYEEEE, per germline. The CDR3 sequence is 13 residues long.

The rearrangement links TRBV5-6 to TRBJ1-4; D is undetermined. Sequencing was performed on PBMCs. The receptor was derived from a female donor with HTLV-1-associated myelopathy (HAM/TSP). The CDR3 is CASSLGQPGRLFF. The CDR3 DNA is TGTGCCAGCAGCTTGGGCCAGCCGGGGAGGCTGTTTTTT.